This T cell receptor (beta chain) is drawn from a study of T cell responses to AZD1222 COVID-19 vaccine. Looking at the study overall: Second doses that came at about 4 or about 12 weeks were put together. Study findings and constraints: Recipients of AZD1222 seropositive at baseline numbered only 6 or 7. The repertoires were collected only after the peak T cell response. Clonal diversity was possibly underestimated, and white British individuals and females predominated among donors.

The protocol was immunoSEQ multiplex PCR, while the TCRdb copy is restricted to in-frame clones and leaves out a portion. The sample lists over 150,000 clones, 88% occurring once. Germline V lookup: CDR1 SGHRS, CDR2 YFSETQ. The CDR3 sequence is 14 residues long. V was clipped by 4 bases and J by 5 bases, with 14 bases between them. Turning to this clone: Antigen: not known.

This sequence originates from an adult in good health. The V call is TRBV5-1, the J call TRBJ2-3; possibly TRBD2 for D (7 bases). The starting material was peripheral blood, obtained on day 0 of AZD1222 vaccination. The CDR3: CASSGGAFKDTQYF. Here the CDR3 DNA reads TGCGCCAGCAGCGGGGGGGCATTTAAAGATACGCAGTATTTT.